The 22 T cell receptor beta chains in this list originate from one sample, sequenced in a study of early T cells in non-severe SARS-CoV-2 infection. From the 5' RACE reads, TCRdb called clonotypes with MiXCR, one entry per CDR3 protein. The table shows about 70,000 distinct CDR3 sequences, with around 13% occurring only once. This specimen was whole blood, taken at baseline. All receptors derive from an adult who was a healthcare worker with PCR-confirmed SARS-CoV-2 infection or an uninfected control (not recorded which).

The chain uses TRBV5-6 and TRBJ2-1, with TRBD2 identical over 8 bases. This CDR3 has 16 amino acids. The V segment lost 1 base and the J segment 4 bases; nucleotides outside the gene matches: 7. Per the germline V gene, CDR1 is SGHDT and CDR2 is YYEEEE. The DNA for the CDR3 is TGTGCCAGCAGCTTGTTTACGGGAGGGCTGTACAATGAGCAGTTCTTC. Residues: CASSLFTGGLYNEQFF.

This clonotype was recorded a few times. The V gene is TRBV6-5, the J gene TRBJ1-5, with D possibly TRBD1 on 6 matching bases. In germline, CDR1 is MNHEY, CDR2 SVGAGI. Trimming took 6 bases from V and 4 from J, leaving 10 bases between them. This CDR3 contains 13 residues. CDR3 nucleotides: TGTGCCAGCAGCCGGACAGAAAATCAGCCCCAGCATTTT. Protein: CASSRTENQPQHF.

This clonotype was seen many times. V gene TRBV24-1 combines with J gene TRBJ2-3, with D possibly matching TRBD2 (6 bases). The CDR3 has 15 residues. The ends were cut back, 0 bases at V and 7 bases at J, with 13 bases in the middle. Germline CDR1 and CDR2: KGHDR and SFDVKD. The CDR3 loop is CATSDLTGSSNTQYF. The CDR3 DNA reads as TGTGCCACCAGTGATTTGACCGGGAGTAGTAATACGCAGTATTTT.

This clonotype has a single count. V is TRBV4-1 and J is TRBJ2-3, with 13 bases matching TRBD2. The CDR3 totals 14 residues. The junction had 2 bases not matched to a gene; V was cut back by 1 base and J by 10 bases. CDR1 is MGHRA, CDR2 YSYEKL, per germline. The CDR3 bases are TGCGCCAGCAGCCAAGGGGGACTAGCGGGGCCGCAGTATTTT. This gives the protein CASSQGGLAGPQYF.

The rearrangement uses TRBV7-2 and TRBJ2-2; TRBD2 matches 7 bases. The CDR3 spans 15 residues. CDR1 is SGHTA and CDR2 is FQGNSA in the germline V gene. The J segment lost 5 bases and the V segment lost 1 base, leaving 4 bases of the junction unmatched. The DNA for the CDR3 is TGTGCCAGCAGCTTAGATGCGGGAGAAACCGGGGAGCTGTTTTTT. Translation gives CASSLDAGETGELFF.

The rearrangement links TRBV5-1 to TRBJ2-2, with 14 nucleotides matching TRBD2. With 4 bases clipped from V and 4 bases from J, the junction kept 3 bases outside the gene matches. The CDR3 totals 16 residues. The germline V gene has CDR1 SGHRS and CDR2 YFSETQ. DNA for the CDR3: TGCGCCAGCAGCCCGGGACTAGCGGGAGTCACCGGGGAGCTGTTTTTT. Its translation: CASSPGLAGVTGELFF.

This clonotype was counted between two and nine times. This chain joins TRBV15 and TRBJ1-2, with D unresolved. The germline V gene has CDR1 LNHNV and CDR2 YYDKDF (reference sequence). Trimming shortened V by 3 bases and J by 5 bases, and 10 bases separated the two germline ends. There are 13 residues in the CDR3. The CDR3 DNA reads TGTGCCACCAGCAGCCTGGACGGATATGGCTACACCTTC. It codes for CATSSLDGYGYTF.

The chain links TRBV28 to TRBJ2-3, with D perhaps given as TRBD1 or TRBD2 (5 bases each). The V end was cut by 3 bases, the J end by 7 bases, with 20 bases between. The germline V gene encodes CDR1 MDHEN and CDR2 SYDVKM. This CDR3 region has 16 residues. The CDR3 nucleotides read TGTGCCAGCAGTTTGGGGACGGACACGACCAGGAATACGCAGTATTTT. It is translated as CASSLGTDTTRNTQYF.

The CDR3 here is CASSPPPGGVGHYGYTF. The CDR3 bases are TGTGCCAGCAGTCCCCCTCCGGGAGGCGTCGGGCACTATGGCTACACCTTC. The rearrangement uses TRBV28 and TRBJ1-2, with D hard to call. The CDR3 sequence is 17 residues long. V was trimmed by 5 bases and J by 3 bases, leaving 22 bases between them. CDR1 MDHEN and CDR2 SYDVKM come from the germline V gene.

The rearrangement uses TRBV7-3 and TRBJ2-1; D unresolved. Between the trimmed V and J ends, which lost 3 bases and 0 bases, there was a span of 9 bases. Germline V gene lookup returns CDR1 SGHTA and CDR2 FQGTGA. This CDR3 comprises 15 residues. In DNA, the CDR3 is TGTGCCAGCAGCTTGTCGAGTAGCTCCTACAATGAGCAGTTCTTC. It specifies CASSLSSSSYNEQFF.

This clonotype was counted many times. The chain couples TRBV24-1 to TRBJ2-2, with 7 bases that match TRBD2. The CDR3 is 13 amino acids. The germline V gene encodes CDR1 KGHDR and CDR2 SFDVKD. Trimming at V came to 8 bases and at J to 1 base, leaving 0 bases not matched to a gene. CDR3 in amino acids: CATKRENTGELFF. The CDR3 region has the DNA TGTGCCACCAAGCGGGAGAACACCGGGGAGCTGTTTTTT.

In this sample, this clonotype turned up a few times. The chain couples TRBV20-1 to TRBJ2-1; weak D call: TRBD1 (6 bases). CDR1 and CDR2 (germline): DFQATT, SNEGSKA (reference sequence). The CDR3 is 15 residues long. V was shortened by 6 bases and J by 2 bases, with 17 bases between the two germline ends. The chain's CDR3 is CSAKIGTKPYNEQFF. CDR3 DNA sequence: TGCAGTGCAAAGATCGGGACAAAACCCTACAATGAGCAGTTCTTC.

This clonotype turned up a few times. The rearrangement uses TRBV6-2 or TRBV6-3 and TRBJ2-7, with a tentative D call TRBD2 (6 bases). The germline gives CDR1 MNHEY, CDR2 SVGEGT. Deletions cut 4 bases from V and 0 bases from J, with 16 bases between. The CDR3 is 16 residues long. CDR3 region: CASSSPIAVSSYEQYF. The CDR3 nucleotides read TGTGCCAGCAGTTCCCCTATAGCGGTCAGCTCCTACGAGCAGTACTTC.

This rearrangement joins TRBV20-1 to TRBJ1-1; D is ambiguous. The ends were cut back, 5 bases at V and 10 bases at J, with 17 bases in the middle. The CDR3 is 12 amino acids. CDR1 is DFQATT and CDR2 is SNEGSKA in the germline V gene (reference sequence). CDR3 protein: CSARRPRQRAFF. Written as DNA, the CDR3 is TGCAGTGCTCGTCGACCGCGCCAACGAGCTTTCTTT.

This clonotype has just a few counts. This rearrangement joins TRBV4-1 to TRBJ1-1; 7 bases match TRBD1. This CDR3 spans 18 amino acids. After removal of 0 bases from V and 0 bases from J, the junction contained 10 bases not matched to a gene. CDR1 MGHRA and CDR2 YSYEKL come from the germline V gene. The CDR3, as DNA: TGCGCCAGCAGCCAAGATTCAGTAGGGGGCTTGGTGAACACTGAAGCTTTCTTT. It translates to CASSQDSVGGLVNTEAFF.

This chain uses TRBV20-1 with TRBJ2-7; TRBD1 aligns across 8 bases. The V segment lost 6 bases and the J segment 0 bases; nucleotides outside the gene matches: 7. Germline V gives CDR1 DFQATT, CDR2 SNEGSKA (reference sequence). This CDR3 comprises 14 residues. As DNA, the CDR3 is TGCAGTGCAACGCACAGGGGGTTCTCCTACGAGCAGTACTTC. It translates to CSATHRGFSYEQYF.

V is TRBV24-1 and J is TRBJ2-5, with a tentative D call TRBD2 (6 bases). Germline V gene lookup returns CDR1 KGHDR and CDR2 SFDVKD. The CDR3 sequence is 15 residues long. V shed 3 bases and J shed 2 bases, with 12 bases lying between them. This CDR3 is CATSDPMGGQETQYF. CDR3 DNA: TGTGCCACCAGTGATCCAATGGGGGGACAAGAGACCCAGTACTTC.

In this sample, this clonotype turned up many times. CDR3 coding DNA: TGCGCCAGCAGTGAGTCGGAGACCAATGAGCAGTTCTTC. Protein product: CASSESETNEQFF. This rearrangement joins TRBV10-2 to TRBJ2-1, with no clear D. The CDR3 totals 13 residues. The V end was cut by 0 bases, the J end by 6 bases, with 6 bases between. Looked up from germline, CDR1 is WSHSY and CDR2 is SAAADI.

V gene TRBV7-7 combines with J gene TRBJ2-2, with 7 bases matching TRBD1. This CDR3 is built from 13 residues. CDR1 is SSHAT and CDR2 is FNYEAQ in the germline V gene (reference sequence). V was clipped by 5 bases and J by 5 bases; unmatched bases: 2. The CDR3: CASSMTGTGELFF. CDR3 coding DNA: TGTGCCAGCAGCATGACAGGGACCGGGGAGCTGTTTTTT. The full variable domain, completed using reference TRBV7-7 and TRBJ2-2, is GAGVSQSPRYKVTKRGQDVTLRCDPISSHATLYWYQQALGQGPEFLTYFNYEAQPDKSGLPSDRFSAERPEGSISTLTIQRTEQRDSAMYRCASSMTGTGELFFGEGSRLTVL.

This chain links TRBV19 with TRBJ1-5; D is undetermined. Germline V lookup: CDR1 LNHDA, CDR2 SQIVND (reference sequence). The CDR3 has 14 residues. Between the trimmed V and J ends, which lost 1 base and 0 bases, there was a span of 4 bases. Written as DNA, the CDR3 is TGTGCCAGTAGTATAGCAGTTAGCAATCAGCCCCAGCATTTT. It codes for CASSIAVSNQPQHF. Full variable domain (rest looked up from reference TRBV19 and TRBJ1-5): DGGITQSPKYLFRKEGQNVTLSCEQNLNHDAMYWYRQDPGQGLRLIYYSQIVNDFQKGDIAEGYSVSREKKESFPLTVTSAQKNPTAFYLCASSIAVSNQPQHFGDGTRLSIL.

The table lists this clonotype with many counts. The V call is TRBV3-1, the J call TRBJ1-1; D remains unclear. Germline lookup yields CDR1 LGHDT and CDR2 YNNKEL (reference sequence). Trimming took 4 bases from V and 2 from J, leaving 11 bases between them. The CDR3 has 14 residues. CDR3 nucleotide sequence: TGTGCCAGCAGCCCCCTGCCAGTAAACACTGAAGCTTTCTTT. Its protein product is CASSPLPVNTEAFF.

This clonotype showed up many times. J is TRBJ1-1 and V is TRBV5-1; TRBD1 aligns across 8 bases. The V and J ends lost 5 bases and 4 bases, in that order; junction bases with no gene match: 7. The CDR3 consists of 14 residues. Germline V lookup: CDR1 SGHRS, CDR2 YFSETQ. CDR3 bases: TGCGCCAGCAGATCAGGGGGCAGGAGCACTGAAGCTTTCTTT. Residues: CASRSGGRSTEAFF.